Shown below are 7 T cell receptor beta chains from a single sample sequenced in a study of shared clonotypes between healthy human individuals. Clones were read by immunoSEQ multiplex PCR, and TCRdb kept only the in-frame ones, dropping some. The data show about 2 million clones, 85% to 95% seen once. What was sequenced was naive CD4+ T cells sorted from blood. The subset here: CD45RA+ positively selected. These TCRs come from a man between 18 and 29 years old in good health.

V is TRBV10-1 and J is TRBJ1-1; TRBD1 aligns across 11 bases. The CDR3 covers 14 residues. V shed 5 bases and J 6 bases; nucleotides not matched to a gene: 5. The germline V gene has CDR1 WNHNN and CDR2 SYGVQD (reference sequence). CDR3 protein: CASSKDRGLSEAFF. As DNA, the CDR3 is TGCGCCAGCAGTAAGGACAGGGGGCTTTCTGAAGCTTTCTTT.

The chain employs TRBV11-2 and TRBJ2-3; 8 bases match TRBD2. J was trimmed by 0 bases and V by 5 bases; bases with no gene match: 10. CDR3 length equals 17 residues. Germline V CDR1 and CDR2: SGHAT, FQNNGV. In nucleotides, the CDR3 is TGTGCCAGCAGCCCCGGGAGGGGCCATTCTAGCACAGATACGCAGTATTTT. This translates into CASSPGRGHSSTDTQYF.

The rearrangement links TRBV10-3 to TRBJ2-7; D may be TRBD1 (5 bases). The CDR3 has 14 amino acids. Germline V gives CDR1 ENHRY, CDR2 SYGVKD. The ends were cut back, 4 bases at V and 6 bases at J, with 16 bases in the middle. This chain's CDR3 is CAISAGQGWSEQYF. The CDR3 DNA reads as TGTGCCATCAGTGCTGGGCAGGGATGGTCCGAGCAGTACTTC.

This sequence joins TRBV19 and TRBJ1-5; 8 nucleotides agree with TRBD1. Germline-derived CDR1 and CDR2 are LNHDA and SQIVND (reference sequence). J lost 3 bases, V lost 1 base, and 5 bases had no gene match. The CDR3 extends over 16 amino acids. This CDR3 is CASSIGTGGTNQPQHF. The CDR3 nucleotides read TGTGCCAGTAGTATAGGTACAGGGGGGACCAATCAGCCCCAGCATTTT.

The gene calls are TRBV4-1 and TRBJ2-4, with D perhaps assigned TRBD1 or TRBD2 (5 bases each). Trimming left V 1 base short and J 0 bases short, with 16 bases between. The CDR3 sequence is 18 residues long. Looked up from germline, CDR1 is MGHRA and CDR2 is YSYEKL. Written as DNA, the CDR3 is TGCGCCAGCAGCCAAGCACCCCCGGGACCCTTAGCCAAAAACATTCAGTACTTC. Its translation: CASSQAPPGPLAKNIQYF.

The chain couples TRBV7-2 to TRBJ2-7; 7 bases line up with TRBD2. CDR3 size: 15 residues. Germline CDR1 is SGHTA and CDR2 is FQGNSA. J was trimmed by 4 bases and V by 3 bases; bases with no gene match: 9. The CDR3 protein is CASSFSGGSPYEQYF. In DNA form, the CDR3 reads TGTGCCAGCAGCTTCTCCGGGGGGAGCCCTTACGAGCAGTACTTC.

This chain connects TRBV28 to TRBJ1-2, with TRBD1 identical over 9 bases. The CDR3 covers 15 residues. V was clipped by 4 bases and J by 5 bases; unmatched bases: 8. Germline CDR1 MDHEN, CDR2 SYDVKM. The CDR3: CASSSTGGGFYGYTF. Written as DNA, the CDR3 is TGTGCCAGCAGTTCGACAGGGGGAGGGTTTTATGGCTACACCTTC.